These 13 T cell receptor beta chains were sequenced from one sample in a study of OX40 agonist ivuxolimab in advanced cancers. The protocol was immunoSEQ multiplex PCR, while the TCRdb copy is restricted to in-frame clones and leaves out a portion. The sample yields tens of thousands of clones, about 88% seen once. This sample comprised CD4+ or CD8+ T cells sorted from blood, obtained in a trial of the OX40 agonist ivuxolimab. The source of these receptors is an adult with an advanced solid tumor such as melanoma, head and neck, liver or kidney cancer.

The CDR3 sequence is CASSIFRVGGQPQHF. CDR3 nucleotides: TGTGCCAGTAGTATATTCAGGGTGGGGGGTCAGCCCCAGCATTTT. The rearrangement uses TRBV19 and TRBJ1-5, with a weak D call TRBD1 (5 bases). The length of the CDR3 is 15 residues. Germline V gene lookup returns CDR1 LNHDA and CDR2 SQIVND (reference sequence). With 2 bases removed from V and 6 bases from J, the gap between germline ends came to 14 bases.

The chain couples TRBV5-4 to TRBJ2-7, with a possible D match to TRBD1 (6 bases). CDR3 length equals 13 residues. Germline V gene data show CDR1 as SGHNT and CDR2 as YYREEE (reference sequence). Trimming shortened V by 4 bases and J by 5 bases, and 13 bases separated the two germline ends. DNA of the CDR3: TGTGCCAGCAGCAACAGGGTTGCCAACGAGCAGTACTTC. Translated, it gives CASSNRVANEQYF.

In DNA, the CDR3 is TGTGCTAGTGGTTTGGGAGACGAAAAACTGTTTTTT. Amino acids: CASGLGDEKLFF. The chain has TRBV12-5 and TRBJ1-4; no clear D. Germline-derived CDR1 and CDR2 are LGHNT and FRNRAP. This CDR3 has 12 amino acids. Trimming cost V 1 base and J 8 bases, with 5 bases left between them.

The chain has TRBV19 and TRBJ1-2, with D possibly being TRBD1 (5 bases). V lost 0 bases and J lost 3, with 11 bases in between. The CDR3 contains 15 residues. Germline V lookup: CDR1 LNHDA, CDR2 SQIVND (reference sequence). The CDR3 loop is CASSIESGNYYGYTF. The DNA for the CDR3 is TGTGCCAGTAGTATAGAATCAGGGAACTACTATGGCTACACCTTC.

The CDR3 nucleotides are TGCGCCAGCAGCCAAGGAGCCCTACAGAACACTGAAGCTTTCTTT. This gives the protein CASSQGALQNTEAFF. The chain combines TRBV4-1 with TRBJ1-1; unclear D gene. The CDR3 loop spans 15 amino acids. V shed 1 base and J shed 1 base, with 10 bases lying between them. Germline V gene lookup returns CDR1 MGHRA and CDR2 YSYEKL.

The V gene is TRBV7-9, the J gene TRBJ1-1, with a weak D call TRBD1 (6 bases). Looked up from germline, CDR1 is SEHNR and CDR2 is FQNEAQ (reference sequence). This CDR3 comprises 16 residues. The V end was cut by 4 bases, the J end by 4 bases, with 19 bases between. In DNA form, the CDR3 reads TGTGCCAGCAGCTCCCTTGGTGGGGGCGCGGTCACTGAAGCTTTCTTT. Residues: CASSSLGGGAVTEAFF.

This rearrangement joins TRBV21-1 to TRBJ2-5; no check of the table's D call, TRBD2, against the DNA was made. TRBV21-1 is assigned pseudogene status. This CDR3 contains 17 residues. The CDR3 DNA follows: TGTGCCAGCAGCAAAAATCCCCGACTAGCGGGAGGGGAGACCCAGTACTTC. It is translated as CASSKNPRLAGGETQYF.

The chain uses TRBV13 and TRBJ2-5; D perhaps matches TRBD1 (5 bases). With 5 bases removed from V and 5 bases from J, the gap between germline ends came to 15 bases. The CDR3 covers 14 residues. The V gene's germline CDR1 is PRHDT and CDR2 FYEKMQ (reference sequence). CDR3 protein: CASSPISRAETQYF. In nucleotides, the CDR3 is TGTGCCAGCAGCCCTATTTCCAGGGCCGAGACCCAGTACTTC.

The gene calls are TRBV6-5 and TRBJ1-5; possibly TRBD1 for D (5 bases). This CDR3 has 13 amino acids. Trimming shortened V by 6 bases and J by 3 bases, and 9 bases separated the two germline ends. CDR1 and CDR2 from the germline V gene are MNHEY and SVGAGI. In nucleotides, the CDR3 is TGTGCCAGCAGCTGGGACTCCAATCAGCCCCAGCATTTT. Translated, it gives CASSWDSNQPQHF.

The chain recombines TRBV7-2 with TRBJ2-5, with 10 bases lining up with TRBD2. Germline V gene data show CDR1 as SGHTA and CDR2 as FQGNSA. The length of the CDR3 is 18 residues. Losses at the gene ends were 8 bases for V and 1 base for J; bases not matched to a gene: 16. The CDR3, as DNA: TGTGCCAGCGTAAAATCGCCGGGACTAGCGCCCCGCCAAGAGACCCAGTACTTC. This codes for CASVKSPGLAPRQETQYF.

The CDR3 DNA reads TGTGCCAGCAGCTTGTGGGGGACTAGTTATAATGAGCAGTTCTTC. It is translated as CASSLWGTSYNEQFF. The V and J genes are TRBV5-6 and TRBJ2-1, with 8 bases fitting TRBD2. CDR3 length equals 15 residues. CDR1 SGHDT and CDR2 YYEEEE come from the germline V gene. The junction had 7 bases not matched to a gene; V was cut back by 1 base and J by 7 bases.

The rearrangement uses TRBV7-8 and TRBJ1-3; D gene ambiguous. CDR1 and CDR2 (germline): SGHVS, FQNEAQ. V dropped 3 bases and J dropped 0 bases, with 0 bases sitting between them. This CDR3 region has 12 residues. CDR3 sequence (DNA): TGTGCCAGCAGCTTCTCTGGAAACACCATATATTTT. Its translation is CASSFSGNTIYF.

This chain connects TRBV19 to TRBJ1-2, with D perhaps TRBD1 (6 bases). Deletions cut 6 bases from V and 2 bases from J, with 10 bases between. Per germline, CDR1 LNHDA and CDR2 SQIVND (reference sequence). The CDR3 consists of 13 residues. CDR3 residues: CASSTGPNYGYTF. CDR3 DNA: TGTGCCAGTAGCACAGGGCCAAACTATGGCTACACCTTC. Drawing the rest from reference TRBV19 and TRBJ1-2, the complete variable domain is DGGITQSPKYLFRKEGQNVTLSCEQNLNHDAMYWYRQDPGQGLRLIYYSQIVNDFQKGDIAEGYSVSREKKESFPLTVTSAQKNPTAFYLCASSTGPNYGYTFGSGTRLTVV.